This entry lists 32 T cell receptor beta chains sequenced from one sample in a study of blood T cell repertoires in COVID-19. Measured with immunoSEQ multiplex PCR; TCRdb has only the in-frame clones, and not every one. The sample carries 100,000 to 150,000 clones, around three quarters recorded once. Sequences were obtained from peripheral blood. The receptors here all came from a man aged 40-49 years with active or convalescent COVID-19.

The V gene is TRBV7-9, the J gene TRBJ2-2, with D perhaps matching TRBD2 (6 bases). V was trimmed by 1 base and J by 1 base, leaving 7 bases between them. The CDR3 extends over 15 amino acids. Germline CDR1 is SEHNR and CDR2 is FQNEAQ (reference sequence). CDR3 residues: CASSLGGVNTGELFF. The CDR3, as DNA: TGTGCCAGCAGCTTAGGCGGGGTGAACACCGGGGAGCTGTTTTTT.

V usage is TRBV5-6 and J usage is TRBJ1-3; no reliable D call. CDR3 length equals 14 residues. Germline lookup yields CDR1 SGHDT and CDR2 YYEEEE. V lost 7 bases and J 0 bases, leaving 11 bases between the germline ends. The CDR3, as DNA: TGTGCCAGCTCCCGGCGGGGCTCTGGAAACACCATATATTTT. Translated, it gives CASSRRGSGNTIYF.

This chain connects TRBV2 to TRBJ1-5; 7 nucleotides line up with TRBD1. Germline V gene data show CDR1 as SNHLY and CDR2 as FYNNEI. The CDR3 is 16 amino acids. The ends lost 4 bases at V and 4 bases at J; junction bases unmatched: 10. The CDR3 spells CASSVFGRGENQPQHF. In DNA form, the CDR3 reads TGTGCCAGCAGTGTATTCGGCAGGGGGGAGAATCAGCCCCAGCATTTT.

CDR3 sequence: CASSRRVGSEKLFF. The DNA of the CDR3 is TGTGCCAGCAGCCGCCGGGTTGGGTCGGAAAAACTGTTTTTT. This chain connects TRBV5-6 to TRBJ1-4; D uncertain. V was trimmed by 4 bases and J by 8 bases, leaving 15 bases between them. CDR1 is SGHDT, CDR2 YYEEEE, per germline. The CDR3 sequence is 14 residues long.

The J gene is TRBJ2-7, the V gene TRBV5-1, with 12 bases identical to TRBD1. Unmatched junction bases numbered 9, after V lost 2 bases and J lost 6 bases. CDR3 length: 16 residues. The germline V gene encodes CDR1 SGHRS and CDR2 YFSETQ. CDR3 nucleotide sequence: TGCGCCAGCAGCTTAGGGACCGGGACAGGGGGCCCCGAGCAGTACTTC. Its translation: CASSLGTGTGGPEQYF.

The chain couples TRBV19 to TRBJ2-2, with TRBD2 identical over 9 bases. The CDR3 loop spans 14 amino acids. Per germline, CDR1 LNHDA and CDR2 SQIVND (reference sequence). Unmatched junction bases numbered 7, after V lost 5 bases and J lost 9 bases. The CDR3 reads CASSYPAGGRELFF. The CDR3 region has the DNA TGTGCCAGTAGTTATCCGGCGGGGGGGCGGGAGCTGTTTTTT.

This sequence joins TRBV4-2 and TRBJ2-5; perhaps TRBD2 as D (6 bases). V was shortened by 0 bases and J by 4 bases, with 21 bases between the two germline ends. The CDR3 has 18 amino acids. The germline CDR1 and CDR2 sequences are LGHNA and YNFKEQ. The DNA for the CDR3 is TGTGCCAGCAGCCAAGAAGAGTGGGGGAGGACCGGGCCAGAGACCCAGTACTTC. Translated, it gives CASSQEEWGRTGPETQYF.

V and J are TRBV5-5 and TRBJ2-3, with 11 bases matching TRBD2. Germline CDR1 is SGHKS and CDR2 is YYEKEE (reference sequence). J gave up 0 bases and V 4 bases, and 16 bases lay outside the gene matches. This CDR3 is 20 amino acids long. The CDR3 nucleotides are TGTGCCAGCAGCCTCCTAGGGCTAGCGGGGGGCTCCAGGAGCACAGATACGCAGTATTTT. It encodes CASSLLGLAGGSRSTDTQYF.

In DNA, the CDR3 is TGCGCCAGCAGCTCACGGTTTGGGGGCACTACCACAGATACGCAGTATTTT. Residues: CASSSRFGGTTTDTQYF. The chain links TRBV5-1 to TRBJ2-3; perhaps TRBD1 as D (6 bases). This CDR3 is built from 17 residues. Germline CDR1 and CDR2: SGHRS and YFSETQ. V shed 3 bases and J shed 2 bases, with 19 bases lying between them.

The chain recombines TRBV7-2 with TRBJ2-3; TRBD2 matches 8 bases. Germline V gene sequence: CDR1 SGHTA, CDR2 FQGNSA. With V trimmed by 5 bases and J by 6 bases, 13 bases remained unmatched. The CDR3 is made up of 16 amino acids. CDR3 coding DNA: TGTGCCAGCAGCCCGGGGGGGGCCACCGTGGTCGATACGCAGTATTTT. It translates to CASSPGGATVVDTQYF.

In the case of this clone: This sample includes further DNA sequences coding for the same CDR3. The rearrangement links TRBV7-2 to TRBJ1-2, with 10 nucleotides matching TRBD1. J lost 2 bases, V lost 5 bases, and 5 bases had no gene match. Germline V gives CDR1 SGHTA, CDR2 FQGNSA. The CDR3 is 15 residues long. The CDR3 DNA reads TGTGCCAGCAGCCCCCGGACAGGGGGGAACTATGGCTACACCTTC. Translating it yields CASSPRTGGNYGYTF. Drawing the rest from reference TRBV7-2 and TRBJ1-2, the complete variable domain is GAGVSQSPSNKVTEKGKDVELRCDPISGHTALYWYRQSLGQGLEFLIYFQGNSAPDKSGLPSDRFSAERTGGSVSTLTIQRTQQEDSAVYLCASSPRTGGNYGYTFGSGTRLTVV.

The rearrangement uses TRBV27 and TRBJ1-2, with 11 bases aligning to TRBD1. The germline V gene has CDR1 MNHEY and CDR2 SMNVEV (reference sequence). The CDR3 is 18 residues long. V was pared by 6 bases and J by 1 base, with 13 bases of the junction left unmatched. This chain's CDR3 is CASSPGGQGGGINYGYTF. CDR3 DNA sequence: TGTGCCAGCAGCCCAGGGGGACAGGGGGGAGGGATTAACTATGGCTACACCTTC.

The chain joins TRBV30 to TRBJ2-7; 9 bases agree with TRBD1. Trimming removed 3 bases from V and 3 bases from J; junction bases left unmatched: 3. Germline CDR1 is GTSNPN and CDR2 is SVGIG (reference sequence). This CDR3 is built from 13 residues. The CDR3 DNA reads as TGTGCCTGGAGCAGGGGACAGGGCTACGAGCAGTACTTC. Its translation is CAWSRGQGYEQYF.

The gene calls are TRBV4-3 and TRBJ1-2, with a weak D call TRBD1 (6 bases). The V gene lost 1 base and the J gene lost 7 bases, with 7 bases spanning the gap. Germline loops: CDR1 LGHNA, CDR2 YSLEER. This CDR3 is 12 amino acids long. The CDR3 here is CASSQGGGGYTF. CDR3 sequence (DNA): TGCGCCAGCAGCCAAGGAGGGGGTGGCTACACCTTC.

The V gene is TRBV5-1, the J gene TRBJ2-7; weak D call: TRBD2 (6 bases). V lost 5 bases and J lost 7, with 10 bases in between. Germline lookup yields CDR1 SGHRS and CDR2 YFSETQ. CDR3 length: 11 residues. This chain's CDR3 is CASRDRGEQYF. CDR3 DNA sequence: TGCGCCAGCAGAGACCGGGGGGAGCAGTACTTC.

The chain has TRBV27 and TRBJ2-3; maybe TRBD1 (6 bases). CDR3 length: 14 amino acids. Trimming removed 7 bases from V and 4 bases from J, with 15 bases in between. Germline-derived CDR1 and CDR2 are MNHEY and SMNVEV (reference sequence). In nucleotides, the CDR3 is TGTGCCAGCACGTCCCTGGGACAATCAGATACGCAGTATTTT. It is translated as CASTSLGQSDTQYF.

The CDR3 region is CASSQTGRGSSYNSPLHF. Written as DNA, the CDR3 is TGCGCCAGCAGCCAAACAGGCAGGGGCTCCTCCTATAATTCACCCCTCCACTTT. The chain recombines TRBV4-3 with TRBJ1-6; weak D call: TRBD1 (6 bases). The CDR3 loop spans 18 amino acids. Looked up from germline, CDR1 is LGHNA and CDR2 is YSLEER. V was trimmed by 2 bases and J by 0 bases, leaving 14 bases between them.

This clone was observed a handful of times. Other DNA sequences in this specimen translate into the identical CDR3. The chain has TRBV5-1 and TRBJ1-1; 8 bases are a match to TRBD1. This CDR3 has 15 amino acids. CDR1 is SGHRS and CDR2 is YFSETQ in the germline V gene. Unmatched junction bases numbered 5, after V lost 0 bases and J lost 4 bases. CDR3 amino acids: CASSLGGTGPTEAFF. CDR3 DNA: TGCGCCAGCAGCTTGGGAGGGACAGGTCCCACTGAAGCTTTCTTT.

This chain links TRBV19 with TRBJ1-3; weak D call: TRBD1 (5 bases). CDR3 length: 15 amino acids. Germline V gives CDR1 LNHDA, CDR2 SQIVND (reference sequence). V lost 3 bases to trimming and J lost 0 bases, with 9 bases between them. The CDR3 DNA reads as TGTGCCAGTAGTATGACAGCGAACTCTGGAAACACCATATATTTT. It codes for CASSMTANSGNTIYF.

The V gene is TRBV25-1, the J gene TRBJ2-7, with TRBD2 matching over 7 bases. The CDR3 is made up of 17 amino acids. Trimming took 5 bases from V and 1 from J; bases not matched to a gene: 14. Germline values: CDR1 MGHDK, CDR2 SYGVNS. In nucleotides, the CDR3 is TGTGCCAGCAGTAGGCCGATTCGGGAGGACGGATCCTACGAGCAGTACTTC. Amino acid sequence: CASSRPIREDGSYEQYF.

CDR3 nucleotides: TGTGCCAGCAGCCGGACAGGGGGCGACACCGGGGAGCTGTTTTTT. Translation: CASSRTGGDTGELFF. The rearrangement links TRBV6-4 to TRBJ2-2; 11 bases line up with TRBD1. Trimming took 6 bases from V and 3 from J; bases not matched to a gene: 3. Germline assignment: CDR1 MRHNA and CDR2 SNTAGT. The CDR3 has 15 amino acids.

This clone has only one observation. The chain has TRBV6-5 and TRBJ1-6; D possibly corresponds to TRBD1 (5 bases). The V gene lost 6 bases and the J gene lost 0 bases, with 9 bases spanning the gap. Germline CDR1 MNHEY, CDR2 SVGAGI. CDR3 length: 15 residues. The CDR3 region has the DNA TGTGCCAGCAGAAGAGACAGCTCCTATAATTCACCCCTCCACTTT. This sequence encodes CASRRDSSYNSPLHF.

V usage is TRBV11-3 and J usage is TRBJ1-6, with D possibly being TRBD1 (5 bases). Germline values: CDR1 SGHNT, CDR2 YENEEA. CDR3 size: 16 residues. V lost 5 bases and J lost 7, with 18 bases in between. The CDR3, as DNA: TGTGCCAGCAGCAAACGCACAGGAGGGCTAAATTCACCCCTCCACTTT. This codes for CASSKRTGGLNSPLHF.

J is TRBJ1-2 and V is TRBV28; 9 positions agree with TRBD1. In germline, CDR1 is MDHEN, CDR2 SYDVKM. The CDR3 has 14 residues. The J segment lost 8 bases and the V segment lost 5 bases, leaving 9 bases of the junction unmatched. The CDR3 sequence is CASSPEQGARGYTF. CDR3 nucleotides: TGTGCCAGCAGTCCGGAACAGGGGGCGCGAGGCTACACCTTC.

V is TRBV18 and J is TRBJ1-1; tentative D call: TRBD1 (6 bases). Germline V lookup: CDR1 KGHSH, CDR2 LQKENI. There are 13 residues in the CDR3. V lost 5 bases, J lost 5 bases, and 12 bases lay in between. For the CDR3, the DNA is TGTGCCAGCTCAGCAGGGGTCGGGACTGAAGCTTTCTTT. This encodes CASSAGVGTEAFF.

The chain has TRBV27 and TRBJ2-7, with 12 bases matching TRBD1. With V trimmed by 7 bases and J by 2 bases, 9 bases remained unmatched. CDR1 and CDR2 from the germline V gene are MNHEY and SMNVEV (reference sequence). This CDR3 is built from 16 residues. CDR3 loop: CASMRLGTGGPYEQYF. The CDR3, as DNA: TGTGCCAGCATGCGGTTAGGGACAGGGGGCCCCTACGAGCAGTACTTC.

J is TRBJ1-4 and V is TRBV2; perhaps TRBD1 as D (5 bases). This CDR3 is 15 amino acids long. Per germline, CDR1 SNHLY and CDR2 FYNNEI. The V and J ends lost 2 bases and 0 bases respectively, with 7 bases between them. The CDR3 spells CASSEQGTTNEKLFF. CDR3 sequence (DNA): TGTGCCAGCAGTGAACAGGGTACAACTAATGAAAAACTGTTTTTT.

The chain carries TRBV5-1 and TRBJ1-6, with D maybe TRBD1 (6 bases). The germline gives CDR1 SGHRS, CDR2 YFSETQ. The CDR3 runs to 14 residues. V lost 5 bases and J 7 bases, leaving 13 bases between the germline ends. This CDR3 is CASRPQGLNSPLHF. In DNA, the CDR3 is TGCGCCAGCAGGCCACAGGGCTTGAATTCACCCCTCCACTTT.

This CDR3 is CASSPDRGYTEAFF. In DNA, the CDR3 is TGTGCCAGCAGCCCGGACAGGGGGTACACTGAAGCTTTCTTT. The chain uses TRBV7-8 and TRBJ1-1; 10 bases agree with TRBD1. V shed 5 bases and J 3 bases; nucleotides not matched to a gene: 3. The CDR3 spans 14 residues. Germline V gene sequence: CDR1 SGHVS, CDR2 FQNEAQ.

The chain employs TRBV6-5 and TRBJ2-6; weak D call: TRBD1 (6 bases). The CDR3 contains 15 residues. Trimming took 6 bases from V and 3 from J, leaving 12 bases between them. Looked up from germline, CDR1 is MNHEY and CDR2 is SVGAGI. The CDR3 DNA is TGTGCCAGCAGGCCACAGGGTCTTGGGGCCAACGTCCTGACTTTC. It encodes CASRPQGLGANVLTF.

The CDR3 reads CASSLALWASGGYEQYF. Written as DNA, the CDR3 is TGTGCCAGCAGCTTAGCGCTCTGGGCTAGCGGAGGATACGAGCAGTACTTC. The rearrangement uses TRBV7-2 and TRBJ2-7; 7 positions match TRBD2. CDR3 length equals 17 residues. Germline V gene lookup returns CDR1 SGHTA and CDR2 FQGNSA. The trim removed 0 bases at V and 4 bases at J, leaving 12 bases unmatched.

The chain links TRBV3-1 (or the pseudogene TRBV3-2) to TRBJ1-6; 9 bases line up with TRBD1. Losses at the gene ends were 4 bases for V and 8 bases for J; bases not matched to a gene: 9. The CDR3 spans 16 residues. Looked up from germline, CDR1 is LGHDT and CDR2 is YNNKEL (reference sequence). The CDR3 bases are TGTGCCAGCAGCCGTTGGACAGGGGACCTTTATTCACCCCTCCACTTT. Translation: CASSRWTGDLYSPLHF.